The T cell receptor beta chain under discussion was sequenced for a study of somatic mutations in cytotoxic T cells in rheumatoid arthritis. Study outcomes and limitations: Rheumatoid arthritis patients were compared with age-matched healthy controls, and their CD8+ T-cell clonality did not differ significantly.

To note about this clone: Its antigen is not identified.

The germline gives CDR1 WSHSY, CDR2 SAAADI. Trimming cost V 9 bases and J 8 bases, with 16 bases left between them. This CDR3 comprises 13 residues. Method: immunoSEQ multiplex PCR; TCRdb's copy keeps in-frame clones and lacks some. The sample has over 10,000 clones; less than 85% are singletons. The chain is built from TRBV10-2 and TRBJ1-4; D remains unclear. This receptor was taken from a woman aged 40 to 55 in good health. The specimen was CD8+ T cells sorted from blood. This CDR3 is CARCLGRSEKLFF. CDR3 DNA sequence: TGCGCCAGGTGCCTAGGGAGGAGCGAAAAACTGTTTTTT.